This is a list of T cell receptor beta chains from one sample in a study of T cells after somatic rescue of genetic block. Sequenced by immunoSEQ multiplex PCR; TCRdb stores in-frame clones only, minus some. The sample includes around 67,000 clones, around 92% seen only once; the top ten take around 2.8%. The sequencing input was peripheral blood mononuclear cells (PBMCs). Receptors originate from a man between 35 and 55 years old. Each CDR3 is given with its conserved first and last residue. The order of the fields is D gene, V gene, J gene, clone size, CDR3 length, CDR3 protein, CDR3 DNA. The D gene is left open where the match is weak. Clone sizes are given selectively: once, few, many, or a class where the clone is expanded.

>-|TRBV4-2|TRBJ1-5|-|15
CASSQDSRGNQPQHF
TGTGCCAGCAGCCAAGACAGCCGGGGGAATCAGCCCCAGCATTTT
>-|TRBV7-2|TRBJ1-1|-|14
CASSREAGNTEAFF
TGTGCCAGCAGCAGAGAGGCAGGGAACACTGAAGCTTTCTTT
>TRBD1|TRBV6-5|TRBJ1-2|-|14
CASSWDRTMGGYTF
TGTGCCAGCAGTTGGGACAGGACGATGGGTGGCTACACCTTC
>-|TRBV21-1|TRBJ2-3|-|14
CASSNKGKTDTQYF
TGTGCCAGCAGCAACAAAGGGAAAACAGATACGCAGTATTTT
>TRBD2|TRBV9|TRBJ2-2|-|19
CASSVGRIAGYANTGELFF
TGTGCCAGCAGCGTAGGGAGGATAGCGGGGTATGCAAACACCGGGGAGCTGTTTTTT
>-|TRBV15|TRBJ1-1|few|12
CATSTTVGVAFF
TGTGCCACCAGTACGACTGTAGGGGTAGCTTTCTTT
>-|TRBV15|TRBJ2-7|-|15
CATSRGGTGAYEQYF
TGTGCCACCAGCAGAGGAGGTACAGGCGCCTACGAGCAGTACTTC
>-|TRBV4-1|TRBJ2-6|-|16
CASSQAPGSGANVLTF
TGCGCCAGCAGCCAAGCCCCAGGCTCTGGGGCCAACGTCCTGACTTTC
>TRBD1|TRBV6-6|TRBJ2-5|-|14
CASRGTGSGETQYF
TGTGCCAGCAGGGGGACAGGGTCAGGAGAGACCCAGTACTTC
>TRBD1|TRBV7-2|TRBJ2-7|-|15
CASSLGQGNVYEQYF
TGTGCCAGCAGCCTAGGACAGGGGAACGTCTACGAGCAGTACTTC
>TRBD2|TRBV4-3|TRBJ2-3|-|14
CASSPETSATVQYF
TGCGCCAGCAGCCCAGAGACTAGCGCTACTGTTCAGTATTTT
>-|TRBV6-6|TRBJ2-7|-|13
CATCRDGFYEQYF
TGTGCCACCTGCAGGGACGGTTTCTACGAGCAGTACTTC
>-|TRBV28|TRBJ1-1|once|14
CASSFGARNTEAFF
TGTGCCAGCAGTTTTGGGGCGAGGAACACTGAAGCTTTCTTT
>-|TRBV28|TRBJ2-7|-|14
CASSLGGLSYEQYF
TGTGCCAGCAGTCTGGGAGGTCTCTCCTACGAGCAGTACTTC
>-|TRBV18|TRBJ2-5|-|15
CASSPRWGDQETQYF
TGTGCCAGCTCACCACGGTGGGGGGACCAAGAGACCCAGTACTTC
>-|TRBV7-9|TRBJ1-1|few|12
CASSNGNTEAFF
TGTGCCAGCAGCAACGGGAACACTGAAGCTTTCTTT
>-|TRBV11-2|TRBJ1-4|-|15
CASSLVFGQGEKLFF
TGTGCCAGCAGCTTAGTCTTCGGGCAGGGAGAAAAACTGTTTTTT
>-|TRBV6-1|TRBJ2-3|-|13
CASSERGADTQYF
TGTGCCAGCAGTGAAAGGGGGGCAGATACGCAGTATTTT
>-|TRBV4-2|TRBJ2-2|-|16
CASSQDLPPATGELFF
TGTGCCAGCAGCCAGGACCTTCCTCCAGCCACCGGGGAGCTGTTTTTT
>-|TRBV7-8|TRBJ1-6|-|15
CASSSTASYNSPLHF
TGTGCCAGCAGCTCGACAGCCTCCTATAATTCACCCCTCCACTTT
>-|TRBV6-5|TRBJ2-2|-|14
CASSPMGYTGELFF
TGTGCCAGCAGTCCTATGGGCTACACCGGGGAGCTGTTTTTT
>-|TRBV25-1|TRBJ1-3|-|17
CASSESGWEAFRNTIYF
TGTGCCAGCAGTGAATCTGGGTGGGAGGCCTTCCGAAACACCATATATTTT
>-|TRBV11-3|TRBJ1-2|once|12
CASSLGQGVHTF
TGTGCCAGCAGCTTAGGCCAAGGGGTACACACCTTC
>TRBD1|TRBV7-8|TRBJ1-2|-|13
CASSPGQGRGYTF
TGTGCCAGCAGCCCGGGACAGGGAAGAGGCTACACCTTC
>TRBD2|TRBV4-3|TRBJ2-3|-|18
CASSQDRPSGYSTDTQYF
TGCGCCAGCAGCCAAGATCGCCCTAGCGGGTATAGCACAGATACGCAGTATTTT
>TRBD1|TRBV4-1|TRBJ1-2|-|18
CASSRPLMVGTDYYGYTF
TGCGCCAGCAGCCGCCCCTTAATGGTGGGGACAGATTACTATGGCTACACCTTC
>TRBD2|TRBV7-9|TRBJ2-7|-|18
CASSLVAGTSGKSYEQYF
TGTGCCAGCAGCTTAGTAGCGGGGACTAGCGGGAAGTCCTACGAGCAGTACTTC
>-|TRBV15|TRBJ2-1|-|14
CATSRDRGVNEQFF
TGTGCCACCAGCAGAGATCGCGGAGTAAATGAGCAGTTCTTC
>-|TRBV19|TRBJ1-2|-|15
CASSMTGGAGYGYTF
TGTGCCAGTAGTATGACCGGGGGCGCCGGCTATGGCTACACCTTC
>TRBD2|TRBV9|TRBJ2-1|-|16
CASSGPRELGYNEQFF
TGTGCCAGCAGCGGCCCGCGGGAGCTTGGGTACAATGAGCAGTTCTTC
>-|TRBV27|TRBJ1-5|-|13
CASSAPGDQPQHF
TGTGCCAGCAGCGCACCAGGGGATCAGCCCCAGCATTTT
>TRBD2|TRBV11-2|TRBJ2-2|-|18
CASSQGLAGDLNTGELFF
TGTGCCAGCAGCCAGGGACTAGCGGGAGACCTGAACACCGGGGAGCTGTTTTTT
>-|TRBV2|TRBJ2-6|-|15
CASAAVGSGANVLTF
TGTGCCAGCGCAGCCGTTGGCTCTGGGGCCAACGTCCTGACTTTC
>-|TRBV6-5|TRBJ1-1|-|13
CASSPQGNLEAFF
TGTGCCAGCAGCCCGCAGGGAAACCTTGAAGCTTTCTTT
>TRBD2|TRBV18|TRBJ2-5|-|17
CASSPPRGGPTQETQYF
TGTGCCAGCTCACCACCACGCGGGGGTCCGACTCAAGAGACCCAGTACTTC
>-|TRBV19|TRBJ2-7|-|13
CASSINRDYEQYF
TGTGCCAGTAGTATTAACAGGGACTACGAGCAGTACTTC
>-|TRBV4-2|TRBJ1-4|-|15
CASSTAGRIGEKLFF
TGTGCCAGCAGCACTGCCGGTAGGATCGGGGAAAAACTGTTTTTT
>TRBD2|TRBV7-2|TRBJ2-4|once|15
CASSKAGWGKNIQYF
TGTGCCAGCAGCAAAGCGGGGTGGGGCAAAAACATTCAGTACTTC
>TRBD1|TRBV18|TRBJ1-2|once|14
CASKGAPANYGYTF
TGTGCCAGCAAGGGGGCACCTGCTAACTATGGCTACACCTTC
>-|TRBV5-1|TRBJ1-1|once|15
CASSLGAGQNTEAFF
TGCGCCAGCAGCTTGGGGGCAGGGCAGAACACTGAAGCTTTCTTT
>TRBD1|TRBV18|TRBJ2-6|-|15
CASSTDRAGANVLTF
TGTGCCAGCTCAACGGACAGGGCTGGGGCCAACGTCCTGACTTTC
>TRBD1|TRBV6-6|TRBJ1-3|-|13
CASSRDSGNTIYF
TGTGCCAGCAGCCGGGACAGTGGAAACACCATATATTTT
>-|TRBV28|TRBJ2-7|once|14
CASSLDGTSYEQYF
TGTGCCAGCAGTCTAGATGGGACCTCCTACGAGCAGTACTTC
>-|TRBV7-6|TRBJ2-1|-|13
CASSSQGYNEQFF
TGTGCCAGCAGCTCTCAGGGTTACAATGAGCAGTTCTTC
>-|TRBV11-2|TRBJ2-3|-|15
CASSLAGGLTDTQYF
TGTGCCAGCAGCCTCGCGGGCGGTCTCACAGATACGCAGTATTTT
>-|TRBV6-5|TRBJ1-3|-|14
CASSYAPAGNTIYF
TGTGCCAGCAGTTACGCTCCCGCTGGAAACACCATATATTTT
>-|TRBV13|TRBJ1-3|once|15
CASSRPLDSGNTIYF
TGTGCCAGCAGCCGACCGTTGGACTCTGGAAACACCATATATTTT
>-|TRBV6-1|TRBJ2-3|-|15
CASSETWTSTDTQYF
TGTGCCAGCAGTGAGACTTGGACTAGCACAGATACGCAGTATTTT
>TRBD2|TRBV4-3|TRBJ2-3|-|17
CASSPRWTSGSRDTQYF
TGCGCCAGCAGCCCCCGATGGACTAGCGGGAGCCGGGATACGCAGTATTTT